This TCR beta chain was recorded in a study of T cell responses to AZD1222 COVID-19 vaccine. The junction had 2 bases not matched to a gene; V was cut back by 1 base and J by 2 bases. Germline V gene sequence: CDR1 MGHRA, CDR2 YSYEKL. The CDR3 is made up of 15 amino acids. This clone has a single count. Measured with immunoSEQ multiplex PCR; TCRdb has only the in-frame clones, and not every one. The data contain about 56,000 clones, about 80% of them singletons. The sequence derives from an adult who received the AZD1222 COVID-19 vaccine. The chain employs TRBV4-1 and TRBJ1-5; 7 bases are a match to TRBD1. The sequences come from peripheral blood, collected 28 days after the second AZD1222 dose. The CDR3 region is CASSQGQGGNQPQHF. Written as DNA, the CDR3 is TGCGCCAGCAGCCAAGGACAGGGTGGCAATCAGCCCCAGCATTTT.